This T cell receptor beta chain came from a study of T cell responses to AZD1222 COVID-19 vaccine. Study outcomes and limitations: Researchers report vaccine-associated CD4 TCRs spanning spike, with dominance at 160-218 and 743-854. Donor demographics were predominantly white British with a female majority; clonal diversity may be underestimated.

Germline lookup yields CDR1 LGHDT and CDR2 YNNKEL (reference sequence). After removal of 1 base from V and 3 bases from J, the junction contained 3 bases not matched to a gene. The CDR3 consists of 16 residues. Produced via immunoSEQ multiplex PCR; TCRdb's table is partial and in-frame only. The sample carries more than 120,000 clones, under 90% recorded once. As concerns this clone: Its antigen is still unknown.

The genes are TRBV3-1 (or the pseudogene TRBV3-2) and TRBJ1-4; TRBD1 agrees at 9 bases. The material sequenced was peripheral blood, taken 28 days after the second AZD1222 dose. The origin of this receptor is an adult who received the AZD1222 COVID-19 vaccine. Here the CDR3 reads CASSQGTGAPNEKLFF. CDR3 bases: TGTGCCAGCAGCCAAGGGACAGGGGCACCTAATGAAAAACTGTTTTTT.